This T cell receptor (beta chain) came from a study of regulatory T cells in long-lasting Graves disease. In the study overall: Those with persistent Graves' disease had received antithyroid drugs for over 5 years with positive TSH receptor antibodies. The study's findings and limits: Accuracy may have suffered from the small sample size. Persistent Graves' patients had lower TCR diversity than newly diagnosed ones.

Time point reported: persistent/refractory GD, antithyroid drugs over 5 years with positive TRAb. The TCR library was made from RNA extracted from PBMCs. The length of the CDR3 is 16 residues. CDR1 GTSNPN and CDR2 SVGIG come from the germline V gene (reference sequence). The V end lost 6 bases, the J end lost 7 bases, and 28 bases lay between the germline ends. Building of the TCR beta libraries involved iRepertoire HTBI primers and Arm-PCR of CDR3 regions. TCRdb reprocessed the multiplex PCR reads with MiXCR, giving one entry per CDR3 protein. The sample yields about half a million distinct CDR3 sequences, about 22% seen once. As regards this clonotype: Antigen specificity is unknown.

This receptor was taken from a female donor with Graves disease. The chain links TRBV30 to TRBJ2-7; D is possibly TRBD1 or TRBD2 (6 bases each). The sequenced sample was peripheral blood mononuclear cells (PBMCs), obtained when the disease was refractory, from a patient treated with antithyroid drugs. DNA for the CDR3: TGTGCCTGCCATCAGACGCCCGGGGGCATTTCGGCGGAGCAGTACTTC. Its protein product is CACHQTPGGISAEQYF.